The source of this T cell receptor beta chain is a study of T cell changes during pregnancy in multiple sclerosis. The V end was cut by 6 bases, the J end by 0 bases, with 16 bases between. This CDR3 is 16 amino acids long. Germline-derived CDR1 and CDR2 are SNHLY and FYNNEI. TCRdb keeps only in-frame clones here, not all; method: immunoSEQ multiplex PCR. The sample includes over 25,000 clones, roughly 91% of them seen just once. The J gene is TRBJ2-3, the V gene TRBV2, with D tentatively TRBD2 (6 bases). This clonotype was obtained from a female donor with multiple sclerosis, enrolled in a pregnancy study. The sequencing used CD4+ T cells from peripheral blood mononuclear cells, collected in the second trimester of pregnancy. The CDR3 loop is CASRLRDSPSTDTQYF. In DNA form, the CDR3 reads TGTGCCAGCAGGCTCCGGGACTCTCCTAGCACAGATACGCAGTATTTT.